These 32 T cell receptor beta chains share one sample of origin, sequenced in a study of blood T cells in healthy people across ages. PCR was performed a second time for about 7 to 12 cycles using a sample-barcoded 5' primer and a J-beta primer mix. TCRdb reprocessed the 5' RACE reads with MiXCR, giving one entry per CDR3 protein. The sample lists approximately 800,000 distinct CDR3 sequences; just under 25% were seen once. These data also formed part of another study, on T cells of mothers and their children.

The material sequenced was blood. Every receptor here comes from a boy aged 5-17 years in good health.

This clonotype was picked up a small number of times. V and J are TRBV4-3 and TRBJ2-7, with D maybe TRBD2 (7 bases). The CDR3 is 17 residues long. The germline V gene encodes CDR1 LGHNA and CDR2 YSLEER. V was clipped by 0 bases and J by 3 bases, with 18 bases between them. The chain's CDR3 is CASSQDYRGGHIYEQYF. DNA of the CDR3: TGCGCCAGCAGCCAAGATTATAGGGGGGGCCATATCTACGAGCAGTACTTC.

The chain recombines TRBV3-1 with TRBJ2-1; D ambiguous. The CDR3 runs to 12 residues. Trimming removed 0 bases at V and 7 bases at J, with 4 bases between. Germline V lookup: CDR1 LGHDT, CDR2 YNNKEL (reference sequence). CDR3 DNA: TGTGCCAGCAGCCAAGATCAGAATGAGCAGTTCTTC. Translating gives CASSQDQNEQFF.

The CDR3 sequence: CAWSLGLAGSETQYF. Here the CDR3 DNA reads TGTGCCTGGAGTCTCGGACTAGCGGGGAGTGAGACCCAGTACTTC. V is TRBV30 and J is TRBJ2-5; 12 nucleotides agree with TRBD2. CDR3 length equals 15 residues. Per the germline V gene, CDR1 is GTSNPN and CDR2 is SVGIG (reference sequence). With 2 bases clipped from V and 5 bases from J, the junction kept 6 bases outside the gene matches.

A few counts support this clonotype. One junction end disagrees with the germline gene, perhaps due to a read error. DNA for the CDR3: TGCAGTGCTAGTGGGGGGGTAGGCGAAAAACCGTTTTTT. Translating gives CSASGGVGEKPFF. The chain uses TRBV20-1 and TRBJ1-4; D is perhaps TRBD1 (5 bases). The CDR3 spans 13 residues. Germline V gene sequence: CDR1 DFQATT, CDR2 SNEGSKA (reference sequence).

This clonotype was observed a few times. The chain carries TRBV13 and TRBJ2-3; D may match TRBD1 or TRBD2 (5 bases each). This CDR3 is 15 amino acids long. In germline, CDR1 is PRHDT, CDR2 FYEKMQ (reference sequence). V shed 2 bases and J shed 1 base, with 10 bases lying between them. The CDR3 reads CASSLLGGGTDTQYF. CDR3 coding DNA: TGTGCCAGCAGCTTACTTGGGGGTGGCACAGATACGCAGTATTTT.

This clonotype has more than one count but fewer than ten. The rearrangement joins TRBV5-1 to TRBJ1-3; 12 bases align to TRBD1. The CDR3 has 16 amino acids. After removal of 4 bases from V and 2 bases from J, the junction contained 4 bases not matched to a gene. Germline values: CDR1 SGHRS, CDR2 YFSETQ. This CDR3 reads CASSGTGGFAGNTIYF. CDR3 DNA sequence: TGCGCCAGCAGCGGGACAGGGGGCTTTGCTGGAAACACCATATATTTT.

This clonotype was seen only once. CDR3 DNA: TGTGCCAGCGGGTGGGACAGCTTCTCCTACGAGCAGTACTTC. Protein: CASGWDSFSYEQYF. The chain recombines TRBV28 with TRBJ2-7; 7 positions agree with TRBD1. The CDR3 loop spans 14 amino acids. Germline CDR1 is MDHEN and CDR2 is SYDVKM. V gave up 8 bases and J gave up 0 bases; unmatched junction bases: 7.

This chain links TRBV29-1 with TRBJ2-2; TRBD1 is a possible D gene (6 bases). V shed 4 bases and J shed 2 bases, with 14 bases lying between them. This CDR3 spans 15 amino acids. CDR1 is SQVTM and CDR2 is ANQGSEA in the germline V gene. The CDR3 nucleotides read TGCAGCGTTGTGAACAGGGATTCTAACACCGGGGAGCTGTTTTTT. It translates to CSVVNRDSNTGELFF.

This CDR3 is CSASYYTF. The DNA for the CDR3 is TGCAGTGCTAGTTACTACACCTTC. The chain is built from TRBV20-1 and TRBJ1-2; no firm D call. Deletions cut 3 bases from V and 10 bases from J, with 3 bases between. CDR1 and CDR2 (germline): DFQATT, SNEGSKA (reference sequence). The CDR3 consists of 8 residues.

This clonotype was detected a few times. This sequence joins TRBV30 and TRBJ1-2, with unresolved D. CDR1 and CDR2 from the germline V gene are GTSNPN and SVGIG (reference sequence). This CDR3 comprises 13 residues. Trimming took 2 bases from V and 4 from J, leaving 11 bases between them. The CDR3 coding sequence is TGTGCCTGGAGTACGCAGGTGGGCTATGGCTACACCTTC. This gives the protein CAWSTQVGYGYTF.

This clonotype turned up a few times. The chain joins TRBV20-1 to TRBJ2-1; TRBD2 matches at 8 bases. J was trimmed by 6 bases and V by 0 bases; bases with no gene match: 7. CDR3 length: 15 residues. Germline V gene data show CDR1 as DFQATT and CDR2 as SNEGSKA (reference sequence). Written as DNA, the CDR3 is TGCAGTGCTAGAGATCGGCTAGCGGGTTCCAATGAGCAGTTCTTC. Its protein is CSARDRLAGSNEQFF.

This clonotype was picked up a small number of times. The CDR3 is CASRGLAGTGELFF. In nucleotides, the CDR3 is TGTGCCAGCAGGGGACTAGCGGGAACCGGGGAGCTGTTTTTT. The chain is built from TRBV12-3 or TRBV12-4 and TRBJ2-2; 13 nucleotides match TRBD2. The CDR3 has 14 residues. Trimming at V came to 6 bases and at J to 5 bases, leaving 0 bases not matched to a gene.

There are a few counts of this clonotype. The chain employs TRBV7-9 and TRBJ2-7; possible D gene TRBD1, 6 bases. The CDR3 runs to 13 residues. Germline assignment: CDR1 SEHNR and CDR2 FQNEAQ (reference sequence). The V end lost 7 bases, the J end lost 1 base, and 11 bases lay between the germline ends. The CDR3 region has the DNA TGTGCCAGCATCGACAGGTCTTCCTACGAGCAGTACTTC. Translation: CASIDRSSYEQYF.

J is TRBJ2-7 and V is TRBV4-3; unclear D gene. CDR3 length: 16 amino acids. Germline CDR1 LGHNA, CDR2 YSLEER. Trimming left V 0 bases short and J 2 bases short, with 14 bases between. The DNA of the CDR3 is TGCGCCAGCAGCCAAGACGTAACAACGAAGACCTACGAGCAGTACTTC. Its translation is CASSQDVTTKTYEQYF.

The V gene is TRBV6-5, the J gene TRBJ1-4; D not certain. Trimming shortened V by 5 bases and J by 6 bases, and 7 bases separated the two germline ends. The germline gives CDR1 MNHEY, CDR2 SVGAGI. The CDR3 has 12 amino acids. The CDR3 spells CASSRKDEKLFF. CDR3 nucleotides: TGTGCCAGCAGTAGGAAAGATGAAAAACTGTTTTTT.

On this clonotype: A read error may account for a junction end that differs from germline. The rearrangement uses TRBV12-3 or TRBV12-4 and TRBJ1-3; perhaps TRBD1 as D (6 bases). This CDR3 comprises 15 residues. The CDR3: CASSPDRNSANTIYF. CDR3 coding DNA: TGTGCCAGCAGCCCGGACAGAAACTCTGCAAACACCATATATTTT.

The rearrangement links TRBV24-1 to TRBJ2-5, with D possibly matching TRBD1 (7 bases). The J call may be incorrect, as the DNA end agrees better with TRBJ2-1. Germline V gives CDR1 KGHDR, CDR2 SFDVKD. The CDR3 sequence is 14 residues long. CDR3 coding DNA: TGTGCCGCGTCGCCAGGGGGGTCGTACAATGAGCAGTTCTTC. Translated, it gives CAASPGGSYNEQFF.

This clonotype occurred a few times. A junction end diverges from the germline sequence, so it may reflect a read error. This chain connects TRBV7-7 to TRBJ2-1; D tentatively reads TRBD1 or TRBD2 (5 bases each). In germline, CDR1 is SSHAT, CDR2 FNYEAQ (reference sequence). This CDR3 has 15 amino acids. The CDR3 bases are TGTGCTAGCAGCCGCCCCCCTTTCCGGGGCGGTGAGCAGTTCTTC. It specifies CASSRPPFRGGEQFF.

This clonotype was found a few times. CDR3 residues: CASSYSHCLGTQYF. Written as DNA, the CDR3 is TGTGCCAGCAGTTACTCGCACTGTTTGGGGACCCAGTACTTC. The V and J genes are TRBV6-5 and TRBJ2-5; no firm D call. CDR1 and CDR2 (germline): MNHEY, SVGAGI. The V end was cut by 0 bases, the J end by 7 bases, with 12 bases between. The CDR3 is 14 amino acids.

The gene calls are TRBV4-3 and TRBJ1-1; D gene ambiguous. The CDR3 runs to 15 residues. The ends were cut back, 0 bases at V and 5 bases at J, with 13 bases in the middle. In germline, CDR1 is LGHNA, CDR2 YSLEER. The CDR3 DNA follows: TGCGCCAGCAGCCAAGATCGAGACGTGAGGACTGAAGCTTTCTTT. It encodes CASSQDRDVRTEAFF.

The V and J genes are TRBV7-2 and TRBJ2-7; D assignment may be TRBD1 or TRBD2 (5 bases each). This CDR3 is built from 15 residues. The V end was cut by 3 bases, the J end by 3 bases, with 15 bases between. Germline V lookup: CDR1 SGHTA, CDR2 FQGNSA. The CDR3 is CASSFTPGPGYEQYF. The CDR3 bases are TGTGCCAGCAGCTTCACGCCGGGACCGGGCTACGAGCAGTACTTC.

The chain carries TRBV9 and TRBJ2-1; D not certain. V gave up 1 base and J gave up 8 bases, with 13 bases separating them. This CDR3 is 14 amino acids long. The germline V gene has CDR1 SGDLS and CDR2 YYNGEE. The CDR3 DNA reads TGTGCCAGCAGCGTATCTCCACCCGGGCATGAGCAGTTCTTC. As protein: CASSVSPPGHEQFF.

This chain uses TRBV20-1 with TRBJ2-5, with TRBD1 identical over 9 bases. Germline-derived CDR1 and CDR2 are DFQATT and SNEGSKA (reference sequence). The CDR3 runs to 17 residues. V trimming: 5 bases; J trimming: 2 bases; junction bases outside the gene matches: 15. CDR3 nucleotides: TGCAGTGCTTCAAGTCCTCGGGACAGGGTTTTTCAAGAGACCCAGTACTTC. Translated: CSASSPRDRVFQETQYF.

The chain combines TRBV4-1 with TRBJ2-3; possibly TRBD1 for D (6 bases). Trimming cost V 3 bases and J 6 bases, with 16 bases left between them. Germline V gene sequence: CDR1 MGHRA, CDR2 YSYEKL. The CDR3 totals 15 residues. CDR3 DNA sequence: TGCGCCAGCAGCCACCCACAGGGTACCCCCGATACGCAGTATTTT. Protein sequence: CASSHPQGTPDTQYF.

There are a few counts of this clonotype. The chain joins TRBV19 to TRBJ2-1; D unclear. V was pared by 5 bases and J by 5 bases, with 7 bases between. CDR3 length equals 12 residues. CDR1 LNHDA and CDR2 SQIVND come from the germline V gene (reference sequence). The CDR3 sequence is CASSYNDNEQFF. CDR3 DNA sequence: TGTGCCAGTAGTTATAATGACAATGAGCAGTTCTTC.

This clonotype has only a few counts. The V and J genes are TRBV4-2 and TRBJ2-2, with TRBD1 matching 7 bases. The CDR3 has 16 residues. Germline values: CDR1 LGHNA, CDR2 YNFKEQ. Trimming removed 1 base from V and 3 bases from J; junction bases left unmatched: 5. The DNA for the CDR3 is TGTGCCAGCAGCCAAGGCGAGGGACAGCACACCGGGGAGCTGTTTTTT. This sequence encodes CASSQGEGQHTGELFF.

The chain joins TRBV4-3 to TRBJ2-2; TRBD1 aligns across 9 bases. V trimming: 2 bases; J trimming: 4 bases; junction bases outside the gene matches: 5. The CDR3 length is 16 residues. CDR1 LGHNA and CDR2 YSLEER come from the germline V gene. CDR3 DNA sequence: TGCGCCAGCAGCCAACTACAGGGGGCTGGCACCGGGGAGCTGTTTTTT. Protein product: CASSQLQGAGTGELFF.

The chain has TRBV7-2 and TRBJ2-5; TRBD2 agrees at 7 bases. Germline lookup yields CDR1 SGHTA and CDR2 FQGNSA. J gave up 2 bases and V 4 bases, and 7 bases lay outside the gene matches. The CDR3 runs 15 residues. CDR3 bases: TGTGCCAGCAGCTCCGGGTCGCGGGGGCAAGAGACCCAGTACTTC. It translates to CASSSGSRGQETQYF.

This clonotype was recorded at least ten times. CDR3 sequence (DNA): TGTGCCAGCAGCTTGAGGGGGGACATTCAGTACTTC. Protein: CASSLRGDIQYF. This chain links TRBV7-2 with TRBJ2-4; D is perhaps TRBD1 or TRBD2 (6 bases each). The CDR3 is 12 amino acids. Trimming took off 3 bases at V and 8 bases at J, with 8 bases between the two ends. Germline assignment: CDR1 SGHTA and CDR2 FQGNSA.

This clonotype has more than one count but fewer than ten. The V and J genes are TRBV7-9 and TRBJ2-5; 8 positions agree with TRBD2. Germline CDR1 reads SEHNR; CDR2 reads FQNEAQ (reference sequence). The CDR3 length is 13 residues. Unmatched junction bases numbered 4, after V lost 5 bases and J lost 5 bases. CDR3 nucleotides: TGTGCCAGCAGCAAGACTAGCGCGGAGACCCAGTACTTC. It yields the protein CASSKTSAETQYF.

Here the CDR3 reads CSVEDRESYNEQFF. For the CDR3, the DNA is TGCAGCGTTGAAGACAGGGAGTCCTACAATGAGCAGTTCTTC. The gene calls are TRBV29-1 and TRBJ2-1; D assignment may be TRBD1 or TRBD2 (5 bases each). This CDR3 is built from 14 residues. The germline gives CDR1 SQVTM, CDR2 ANQGSEA. The V end lost 0 bases, the J end lost 1 base, and 7 bases lay between the germline ends.

The table lists this clonotype with many counts. The chain carries TRBV29-1 and TRBJ2-5, with D possibly called TRBD1 or TRBD2 (5 bases each). This CDR3 is 12 amino acids long. Trimming pared 2 bases from V and 3 bases from J, leaving 7 bases between. From germline, CDR1 is SQVTM and CDR2 ANQGSEA. CDR3 nucleotide sequence: TGCAGCGTTGAACAGGGAGAAGAGACCCAGTACTTC. Encoded protein: CSVEQGEETQYF. Looking up the rest from reference TRBV29-1 and TRBJ2-5 gives the full variable domain: SAVISQKPSRDICQRGTSLTIQCQVDSQVTMMFWYRQQPGQSLTLIATANQGSEATYESGFVIDKFPISRPNLTFSTLTVSNMSPEDSSIYLCSVEQGEETQYFGPGTRLLVL.